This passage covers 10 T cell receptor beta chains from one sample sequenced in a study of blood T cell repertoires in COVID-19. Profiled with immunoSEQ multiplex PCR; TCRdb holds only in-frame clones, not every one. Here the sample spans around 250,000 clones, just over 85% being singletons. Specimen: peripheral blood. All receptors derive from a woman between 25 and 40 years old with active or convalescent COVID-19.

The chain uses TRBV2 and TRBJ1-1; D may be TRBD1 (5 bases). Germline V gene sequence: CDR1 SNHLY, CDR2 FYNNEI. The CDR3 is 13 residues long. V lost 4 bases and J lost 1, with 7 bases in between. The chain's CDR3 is CASSVGGNTEAFF. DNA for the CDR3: TGTGCCAGCAGTGTGGGGGGGAACACTGAAGCTTTCTTT.

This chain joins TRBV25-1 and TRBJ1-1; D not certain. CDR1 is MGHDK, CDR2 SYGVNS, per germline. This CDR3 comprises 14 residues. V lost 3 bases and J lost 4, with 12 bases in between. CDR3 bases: TGTGCCAGCAGTGACCCCCGGAGGGTCACTGAAGCTTTCTTT. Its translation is CASSDPRRVTEAFF. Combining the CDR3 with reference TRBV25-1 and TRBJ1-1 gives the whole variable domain EADIYQTPRYLVIGTGKKITLECSQTMGHDKMYWYQQDPGMELHLIHYSYGVNSTEKGDLSSESTVSRIRTEHFPLTLESARPSHTSQYLCASSDPRRVTEAFFGQGTRLTVV.

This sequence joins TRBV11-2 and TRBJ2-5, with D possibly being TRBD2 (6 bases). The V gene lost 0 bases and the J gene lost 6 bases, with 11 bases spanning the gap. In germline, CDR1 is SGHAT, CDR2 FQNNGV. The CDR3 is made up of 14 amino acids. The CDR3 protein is CASSLDGGRKTQYF. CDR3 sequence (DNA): TGTGCCAGCAGCTTAGACGGGGGTCGGAAGACCCAGTACTTC.

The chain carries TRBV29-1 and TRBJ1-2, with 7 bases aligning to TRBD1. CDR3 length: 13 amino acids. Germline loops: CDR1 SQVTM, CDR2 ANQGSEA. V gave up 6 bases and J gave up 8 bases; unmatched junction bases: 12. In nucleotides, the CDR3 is TGCAGCGTCTCAATACAGGGGACGTTGGGCTACACCTTC. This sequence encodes CSVSIQGTLGYTF.

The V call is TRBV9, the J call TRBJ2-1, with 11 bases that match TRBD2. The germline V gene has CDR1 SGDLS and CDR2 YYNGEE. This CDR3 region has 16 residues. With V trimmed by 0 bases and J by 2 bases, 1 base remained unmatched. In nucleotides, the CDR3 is TGTGCCAGCAGCGTAGCTAGCGGGGGGCCCTACAATGAGCAGTTCTTC. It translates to CASSVASGGPYNEQFF.

This CDR3 reads CASRGLLWGYGYTF. CDR3 in DNA: TGTGCCAGCAGGGGACTTCTATGGGGCTATGGCTACACCTTC. The rearrangement joins TRBV2 to TRBJ1-2, with D tentatively TRBD1 (5 bases). CDR1 is SNHLY, CDR2 FYNNEI, per germline. CDR3 size: 14 residues. V was shortened by 6 bases and J by 4 bases, with 15 bases between the two germline ends.

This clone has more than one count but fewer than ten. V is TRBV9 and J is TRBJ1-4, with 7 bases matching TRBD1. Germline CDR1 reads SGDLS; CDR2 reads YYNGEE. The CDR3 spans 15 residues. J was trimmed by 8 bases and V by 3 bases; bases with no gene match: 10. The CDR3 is CASSAVRDSTEKLFF. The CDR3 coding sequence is TGTGCCAGCAGCGCCGTGCGGGACAGTACGGAAAAACTGTTTTTT.

CDR3 nucleotide sequence: TGTGCCAGTAGTAACACCAAGACAGGAAACTACCTCAACTATGGCTACACCTTC. Its translation: CASSNTKTGNYLNYGYTF. This chain joins TRBV19 and TRBJ1-2, with a tentative D call TRBD1 (6 bases). Trimming removed 4 bases at V and 2 bases at J, with 23 bases between. The CDR3 is made up of 18 amino acids. The V gene's germline CDR1 is LNHDA and CDR2 SQIVND (reference sequence).

DNA for the CDR3: TGTGCCATCAGTGAGTCAAGGGGTTTGAACACTGAAGCTTTCTTT. Translation gives CAISESRGLNTEAFF. The chain joins TRBV10-3 to TRBJ1-1, with a tentative D call TRBD1 (5 bases). The V gene's germline CDR1 is ENHRY and CDR2 SYGVKD. Trimming removed 0 bases at V and 0 bases at J, with 8 bases between. The CDR3 totals 15 residues.

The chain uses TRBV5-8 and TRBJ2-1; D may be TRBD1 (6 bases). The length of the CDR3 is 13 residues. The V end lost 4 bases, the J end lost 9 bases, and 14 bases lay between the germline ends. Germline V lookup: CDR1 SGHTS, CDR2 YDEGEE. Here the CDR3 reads CASSPTGRGEQFF. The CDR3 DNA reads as TGTGCCAGCAGCCCCACAGGGCGAGGTGAGCAGTTCTTC. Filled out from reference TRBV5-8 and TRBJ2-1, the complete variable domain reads EAGVTQSPTHLIKTRGQQATLRCSPISGHTSVYWYQQALGLGLQFLLWYDEGEERNRGNFPPRFSGRQFPNYSSELNVNALELEDSALYLCASSPTGRGEQFFGPGTRLTVL.